A selection of T cell receptor beta chains follows, all from one sample in a study of graft-versus-host responses after intestinal transplantation. No antigens are known for them. The method was immunoSEQ multiplex PCR; TCRdb's version includes in-frame clones alone and lacks a portion of them. The sample yields 70,000 to 80,000 clones, about nine tenths seen once. The sequencing used unstimulated CD8+ T cells sorted from spleen or lymph node cells, collected before intestinal transplant. The receptors were sampled from a human donor who received an intestinal transplant. CDR3s include the opening cysteine and the closing phenylalanine or tryptophan. Fields, in order: CDR3 protein, D gene, V gene. A D gene is named only where the DNA matches it firmly.

CASSFSGADGYTF - TRBV7-6
CASSVDDRGDGYTF TRBD1 TRBV9
CASSGGGWPEAFF - TRBV7-2
CASSQGQSVPYNEQFF - TRBV4-1
CASSSLAGDTQYF - TRBV7-9
CASIGSGMNTEAFF - TRBV19
CASSMGLAYEQYF - TRBV27
CASRPTGSLLF - TRBV25-1
CASSWGGGNTEAFF - TRBV19
CASTTTGVGGYTF TRBD1 TRBV19
CASSLGTGRGYTF TRBD1 TRBV7-9
CASSPGISYGYTF - TRBV7-2
CASSPHVGGADTQYF - TRBV9
CASSQEDRAYEQYF - TRBV4-2
CASSPTDNYGYTF - TRBV4-1
CASSQADRGNYGYTF TRBD1 TRBV4-1
CASSPSGTGGLETQYF TRBD1 TRBV7-3
CASSFSPGPNTEAFF - TRBV27
CASSSTRGANTEAFF - TRBV19
CASGARGLSVGGYTF TRBD1 TRBV27
CASRGPGGRLTEAFF - TRBV27
CASRPRENTEAFF - TRBV5-4
CATTNGAQHF - TRBV6-1
CASSLALLAASQETQYF TRBD2 TRBV7-2
CASSGGGLGHEQYF TRBD2 TRBV13
CASSTKGPGGVLQSSGYTF TRBD1 TRBV5-6
CASSITGNEQFF - TRBV19
CAIDLGGRTGELFF - TRBV9
CASSEVIRETQYF - TRBV6-1
CASTWGVGGSPLHF - TRBV10-2
CASSVGGAGGTETQYF TRBD1 TRBV9
CATSRVGPDSYNEQFF - TRBV15
CASRDTEAFF - TRBV19
CATSRDRRAEQYF - TRBV15
CASSSSGQGEGYTF TRBD1 TRBV7-9
CASSFRGNTEAFF - TRBV25-1
CASNGAGIHTDTQYF - TRBV2
CASSLGGQGDEQYF TRBD1 TRBV7-6
CASSPRLAGGLIGELFF TRBD2 TRBV9
CASSQGTAANYGYTF - TRBV4-1
CASPLGNTIYF - TRBV6-1
CASSLWAPNTEAFF - TRBV7-9
CASGQGDYEQYF TRBD1 TRBV5-6
CASSPTSGGVSDTQYF TRBD2 TRBV9
CASSQWSGETDTQYF TRBD2 TRBV4-1
CASSQDRGEGDTQYF TRBD2 TRBV4-1